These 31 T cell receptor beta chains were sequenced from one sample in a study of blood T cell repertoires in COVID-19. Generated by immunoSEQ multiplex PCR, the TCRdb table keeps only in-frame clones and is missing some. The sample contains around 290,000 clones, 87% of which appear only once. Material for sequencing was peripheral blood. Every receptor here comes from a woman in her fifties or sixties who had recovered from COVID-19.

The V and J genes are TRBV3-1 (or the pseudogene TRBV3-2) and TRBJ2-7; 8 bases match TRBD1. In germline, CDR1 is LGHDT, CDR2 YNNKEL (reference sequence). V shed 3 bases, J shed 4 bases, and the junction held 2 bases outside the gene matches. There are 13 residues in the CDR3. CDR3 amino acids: CASSHGQGYEQYF. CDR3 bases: TGTGCCAGCAGCCATGGACAGGGATACGAGCAGTACTTC.

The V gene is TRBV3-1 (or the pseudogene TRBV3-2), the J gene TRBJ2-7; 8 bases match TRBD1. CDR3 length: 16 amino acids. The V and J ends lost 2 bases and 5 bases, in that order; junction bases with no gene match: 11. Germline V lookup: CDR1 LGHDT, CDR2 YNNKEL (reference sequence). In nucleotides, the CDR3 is TGTGCCAGCAGCCAACCGTTAACAGGGGGTATACACGAGCAGTACTTC. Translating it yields CASSQPLTGGIHEQYF.

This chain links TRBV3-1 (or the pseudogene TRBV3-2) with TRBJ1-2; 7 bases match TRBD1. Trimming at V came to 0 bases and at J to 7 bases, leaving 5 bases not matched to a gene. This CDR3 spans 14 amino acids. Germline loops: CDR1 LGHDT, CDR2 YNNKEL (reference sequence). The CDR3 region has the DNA TGTGCCAGCAGCCAAGATCAGGGGGTGGCTGGCTACACCTTC. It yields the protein CASSQDQGVAGYTF.

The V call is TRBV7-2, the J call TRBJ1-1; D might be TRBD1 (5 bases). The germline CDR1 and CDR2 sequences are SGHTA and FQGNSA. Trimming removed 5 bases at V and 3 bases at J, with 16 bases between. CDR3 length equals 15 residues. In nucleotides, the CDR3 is TGTGCCAGCAGCCTTTCAGGGAACGGGCACACTGAAGCTTTCTTT. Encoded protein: CASSLSGNGHTEAFF.

The CDR3 sequence is CASSLVARQLTYEQYF. The CDR3 DNA follows: TGTGCCAGCAGCTTGGTCGCGCGACAGCTTACCTACGAGCAGTACTTC. J is TRBJ2-7 and V is TRBV5-5; possibly TRBD1 for D (5 bases). The CDR3 sequence is 16 residues long. V lost 0 bases and J lost 2, with 15 bases in between. Germline CDR1 SGHKS, CDR2 YYEKEE (reference sequence). The variable domain in full, with the rest retrieved from reference TRBV5-5 and TRBJ2-7, is DAGVTQSPTHLIKTRGQQVTLRCSPISGHKSVSWYQQVLGQGPQFIFQYYEKEERGRGNFPDRFSARQFPNYSSELNVNALLLGDSALYLCASSLVARQLTYEQYFGPGTRLTVT.

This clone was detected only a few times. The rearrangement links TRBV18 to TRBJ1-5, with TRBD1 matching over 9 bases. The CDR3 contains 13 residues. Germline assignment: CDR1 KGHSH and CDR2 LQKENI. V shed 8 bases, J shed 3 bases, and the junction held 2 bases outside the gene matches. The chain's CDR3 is CASRTGANQPQHF. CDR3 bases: TGTGCCAGCCGGACAGGGGCCAATCAGCCCCAGCATTTT.

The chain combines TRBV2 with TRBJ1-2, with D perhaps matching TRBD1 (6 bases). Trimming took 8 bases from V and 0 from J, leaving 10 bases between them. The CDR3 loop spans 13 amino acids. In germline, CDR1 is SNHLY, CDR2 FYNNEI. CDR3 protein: CASRNRANYGYTF. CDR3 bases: TGTGCCAGCCGCAACAGGGCTAACTATGGCTACACCTTC.

Written as DNA, the CDR3 is TGTGCCAGCAGGGAGGGACAGTTGAACACTGAAGCTTTCTTT. This translates into CASREGQLNTEAFF. The rearrangement links TRBV5-4 to TRBJ1-1, with 7 nucleotides matching TRBD1. Germline V gene sequence: CDR1 SGHNT, CDR2 YYREEE (reference sequence). V was clipped by 5 bases and J by 0 bases; unmatched bases: 4. CDR3 size: 14 residues.

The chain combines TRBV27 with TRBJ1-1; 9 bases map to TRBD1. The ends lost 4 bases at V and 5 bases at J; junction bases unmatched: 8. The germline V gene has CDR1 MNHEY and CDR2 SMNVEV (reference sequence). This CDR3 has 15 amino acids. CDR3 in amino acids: CASSSQQGAFTEAFF. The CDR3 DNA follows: TGTGCCAGCAGTTCTCAACAGGGGGCATTTACTGAAGCTTTCTTT.

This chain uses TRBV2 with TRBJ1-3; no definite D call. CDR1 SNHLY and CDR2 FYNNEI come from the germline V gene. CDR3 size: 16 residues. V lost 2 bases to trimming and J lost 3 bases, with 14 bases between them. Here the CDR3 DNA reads TGTGCCAGCAGTGAACGACCGGGTCTGAGTGGAAACACCATATATTTT. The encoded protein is CASSERPGLSGNTIYF.

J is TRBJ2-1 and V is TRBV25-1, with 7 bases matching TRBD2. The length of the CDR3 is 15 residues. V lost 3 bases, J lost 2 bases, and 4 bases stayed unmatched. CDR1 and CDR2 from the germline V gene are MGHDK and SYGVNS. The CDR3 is CASSDPTSPYNEQFF. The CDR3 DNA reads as TGTGCCAGCAGTGATCCGACTAGCCCCTACAATGAGCAGTTCTTC.

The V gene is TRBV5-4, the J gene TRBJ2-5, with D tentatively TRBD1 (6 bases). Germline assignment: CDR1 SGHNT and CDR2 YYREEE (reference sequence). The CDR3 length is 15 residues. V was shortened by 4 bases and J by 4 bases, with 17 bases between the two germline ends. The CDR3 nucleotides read TGTGCCAGCAGCGTGCTCAGGGGCCTTGGAGAGACCCAGTACTTC. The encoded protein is CASSVLRGLGETQYF.

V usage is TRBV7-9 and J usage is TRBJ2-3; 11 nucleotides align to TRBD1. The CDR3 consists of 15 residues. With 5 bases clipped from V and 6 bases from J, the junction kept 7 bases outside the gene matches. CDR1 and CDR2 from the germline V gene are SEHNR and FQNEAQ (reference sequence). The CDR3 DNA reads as TGTGCCAGCAGCATGGGACAGGGGGAGAGGGATACGCAGTATTTT. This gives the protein CASSMGQGERDTQYF.

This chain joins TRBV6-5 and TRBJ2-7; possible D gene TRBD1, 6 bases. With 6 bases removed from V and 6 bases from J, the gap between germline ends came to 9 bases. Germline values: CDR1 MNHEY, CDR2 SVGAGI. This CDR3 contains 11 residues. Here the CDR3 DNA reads TGTGCCAGCAGACAGGGTGGCGAGCAGTACTTC. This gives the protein CASRQGGEQYF.

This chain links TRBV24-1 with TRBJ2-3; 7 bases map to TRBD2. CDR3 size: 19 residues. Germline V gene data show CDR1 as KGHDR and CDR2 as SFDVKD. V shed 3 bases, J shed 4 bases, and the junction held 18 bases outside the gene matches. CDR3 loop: CATSDLSGGLSTGADTQYF. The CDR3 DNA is TGTGCCACCAGTGATCTCTCGGGAGGACTCTCCACGGGGGCAGATACGCAGTATTTT.

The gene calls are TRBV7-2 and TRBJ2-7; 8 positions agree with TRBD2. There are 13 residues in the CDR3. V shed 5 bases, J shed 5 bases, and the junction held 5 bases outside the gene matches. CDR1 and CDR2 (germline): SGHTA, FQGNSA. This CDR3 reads CASSPGGTNEQYF. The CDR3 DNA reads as TGTGCCAGCAGCCCGGGGGGGACCAACGAGCAGTACTTC.

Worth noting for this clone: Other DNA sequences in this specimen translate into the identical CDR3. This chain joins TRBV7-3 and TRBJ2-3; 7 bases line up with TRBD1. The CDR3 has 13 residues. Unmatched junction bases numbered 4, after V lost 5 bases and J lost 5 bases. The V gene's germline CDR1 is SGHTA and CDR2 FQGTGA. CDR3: CASSPDRRDTQYF. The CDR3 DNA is TGTGCCAGCAGCCCGGACAGGCGAGATACGCAGTATTTT.

CDR3 coding DNA: TGCGCCAGCAGCCAAGATGGGAGGTTGAACACTGAAGCTTTCTTT. The encoded protein is CASSQDGRLNTEAFF. This chain connects TRBV4-3 to TRBJ1-1; D is undetermined. The CDR3 contains 15 residues. The germline V gene encodes CDR1 LGHNA and CDR2 YSLEER. Trimming stripped 0 bases from V and 0 bases from J, with 8 bases between.

For the CDR3, the DNA is TGCGCCAGCAGCTTGGAAAAACCGGGGGAAATTAACTATGGCTACACCTTC. This codes for CASSLEKPGEINYGYTF. The chain combines TRBV5-1 with TRBJ1-2, with a weak D call TRBD1 (5 bases). In germline, CDR1 is SGHRS, CDR2 YFSETQ. Trimming shortened V by 0 bases and J by 1 base, and 16 bases separated the two germline ends. The length of the CDR3 is 17 residues.

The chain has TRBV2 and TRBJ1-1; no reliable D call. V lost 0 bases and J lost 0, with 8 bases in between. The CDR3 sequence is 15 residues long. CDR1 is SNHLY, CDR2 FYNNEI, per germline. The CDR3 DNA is TGTGCCAGCAGTGAAGCGCCGGGGTTGAACACTGAAGCTTTCTTT. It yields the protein CASSEAPGLNTEAFF.

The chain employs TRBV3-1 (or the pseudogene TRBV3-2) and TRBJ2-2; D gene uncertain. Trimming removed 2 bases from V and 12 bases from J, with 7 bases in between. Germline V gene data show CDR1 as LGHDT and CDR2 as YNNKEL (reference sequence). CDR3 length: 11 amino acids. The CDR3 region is CASSQTMKLFF. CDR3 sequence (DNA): TGTGCCAGCAGCCAAACTATGAAGCTGTTTTTT.

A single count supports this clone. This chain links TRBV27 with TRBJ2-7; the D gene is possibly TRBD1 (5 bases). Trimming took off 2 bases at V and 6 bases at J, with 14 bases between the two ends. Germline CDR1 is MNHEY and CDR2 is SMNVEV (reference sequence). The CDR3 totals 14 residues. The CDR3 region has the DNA TGTGCCAGCAGTTTACGTGGGGCGATGACCGAGCAGTACTTC. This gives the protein CASSLRGAMTEQYF.

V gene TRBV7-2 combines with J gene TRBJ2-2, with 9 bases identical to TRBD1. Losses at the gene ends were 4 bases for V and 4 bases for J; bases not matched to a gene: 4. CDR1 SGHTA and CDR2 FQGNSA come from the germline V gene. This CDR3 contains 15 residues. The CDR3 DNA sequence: TGTGCCAGCAGCTACTCGGACAGGGGCACCGGGGAGCTGTTTTTT. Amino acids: CASSYSDRGTGELFF. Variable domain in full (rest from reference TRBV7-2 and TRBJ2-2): GAGVSQSPSNKVTEKGKDVELRCDPISGHTALYWYRQSLGQGLEFLIYFQGNSAPDKSGLPSDRFSAERTGGSVSTLTIQRTQQEDSAVYLCASSYSDRGTGELFFGEGSRLTVL.

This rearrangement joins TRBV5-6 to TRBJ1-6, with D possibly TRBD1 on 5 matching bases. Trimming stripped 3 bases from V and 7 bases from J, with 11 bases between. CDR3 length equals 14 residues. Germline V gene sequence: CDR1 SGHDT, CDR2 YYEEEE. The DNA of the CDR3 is TGTGCCAGCAGCTGGGGAGGGGCGAATTCACCCCTCCACTTT. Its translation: CASSWGGANSPLHF.

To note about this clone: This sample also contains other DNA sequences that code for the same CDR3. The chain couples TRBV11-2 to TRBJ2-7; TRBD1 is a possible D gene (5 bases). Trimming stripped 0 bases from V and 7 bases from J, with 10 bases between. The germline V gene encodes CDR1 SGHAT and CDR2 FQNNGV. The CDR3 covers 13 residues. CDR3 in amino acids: CASSLDRAREQYF. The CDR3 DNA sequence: TGTGCCAGCAGCTTAGACAGGGCTCGGGAGCAGTACTTC.

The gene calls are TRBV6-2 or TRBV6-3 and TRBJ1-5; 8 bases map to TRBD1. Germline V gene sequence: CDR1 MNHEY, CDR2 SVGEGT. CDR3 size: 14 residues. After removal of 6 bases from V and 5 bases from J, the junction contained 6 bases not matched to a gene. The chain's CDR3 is CASSNPGGYQPQHF. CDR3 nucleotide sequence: TGTGCCAGCAGCAACCCAGGGGGCTATCAGCCCCAGCATTTT.

CDR3 coding DNA: TGTGCCAGCAGCCAAGATAGGGGACAGGTGTCCTACGAGCAGTACTTC. This codes for CASSQDRGQVSYEQYF. This chain links TRBV3-1 (or the pseudogene TRBV3-2) with TRBJ2-7, with 8 bases aligning to TRBD1. Germline V lookup: CDR1 LGHDT, CDR2 YNNKEL (reference sequence). The CDR3 totals 16 residues. The V and J ends lost 0 bases and 1 base, in that order; junction bases with no gene match: 5.

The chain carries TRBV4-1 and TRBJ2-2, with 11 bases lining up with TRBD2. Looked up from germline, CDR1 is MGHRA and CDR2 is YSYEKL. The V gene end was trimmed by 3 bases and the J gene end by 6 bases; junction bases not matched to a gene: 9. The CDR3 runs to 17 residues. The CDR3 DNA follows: TGCGCCAGCAGCCACCTAACTAGCGGGGGTAGCTCCGGGGAGCTGTTTTTT. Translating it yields CASSHLTSGGSSGELFF.

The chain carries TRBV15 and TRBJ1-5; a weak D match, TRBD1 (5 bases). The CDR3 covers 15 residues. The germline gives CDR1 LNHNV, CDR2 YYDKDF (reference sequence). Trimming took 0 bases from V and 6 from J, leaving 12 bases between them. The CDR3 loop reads CATSRDGGYGQPQHF. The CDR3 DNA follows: TGTGCCACCAGCAGAGACGGGGGGTACGGTCAGCCCCAGCATTTT. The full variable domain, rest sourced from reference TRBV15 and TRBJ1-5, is DAMVIQNPRYQVTQFGKPVTLSCSQTLNHNVMYWYQQKSSQAPKLLFHYYDKDFNNEADTPDNFQSRRPNTSFCFLDIRSPGLGDTAMYLCATSRDGGYGQPQHFGDGTRLSIL.

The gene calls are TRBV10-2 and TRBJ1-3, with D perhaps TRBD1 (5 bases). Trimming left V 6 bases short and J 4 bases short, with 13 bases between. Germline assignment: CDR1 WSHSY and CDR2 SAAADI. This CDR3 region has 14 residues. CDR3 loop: CASSQTVAGNTIYF. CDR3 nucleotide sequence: TGCGCCAGCAGCCAGACAGTGGCCGGAAACACCATATATTTT.

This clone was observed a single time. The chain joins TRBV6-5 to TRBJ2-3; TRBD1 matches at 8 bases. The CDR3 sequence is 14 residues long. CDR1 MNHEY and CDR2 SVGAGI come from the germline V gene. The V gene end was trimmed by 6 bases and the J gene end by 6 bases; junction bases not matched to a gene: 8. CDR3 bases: TGTGCCAGCAGGATGGACAGGGCTGGGGATACGCAGTATTTT. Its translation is CASRMDRAGDTQYF.